This T cell receptor beta chain was retrieved from a study of identical twins. TCRdb re-analysed the 5' RACE reads in MiXCR, keeping a single row per CDR3 protein. The table shows approximately 1.8 million distinct CDR3 sequences, with around 29% occurring only once. The TCR originated in a newborn girl in good health. The sequencing sample was made of cord blood.

The CDR3 nucleotides are TGTGCCAGCAGTTACGGAGGACTGAGCACTGAAGCTTTCTTT. It encodes CASSYGGLSTEAFF. The chain carries TRBV6-6 and TRBJ1-1; D not resolved. V lost 2 bases and J 4 bases, leaving 11 bases between the germline ends. CDR3 length: 14 amino acids. Per the germline V gene, CDR1 is MNHNY and CDR2 is SVGAGI (reference sequence).